A single sample is the source of the 8 T cell receptor beta chains below, sequenced in a study of cytomegalovirus exposure and HLA in healthy donors. The PCR used 60 Vbeta and 13 Jbeta primers. Using immunoSEQ multiplex PCR, the repertoire was profiled, and TCRdb retains in-frame clones only, with some absent. The sample lists around 150,000 clones; more than 75% were seen once. The sample taken for sequencing was PBMCs. Receptors originate from a woman aged 40-49 years in good health and CMV-seronegative.

The chain is built from TRBV28 and TRBJ2-1; TRBD2 matches at 7 bases. The CDR3 is 13 residues long. Trimming cost V 6 bases and J 6 bases; bases outside gene matches: 5. Looked up from germline, CDR1 is MDHEN and CDR2 is SYDVKM. The CDR3, as DNA: TGTGCCAGCAGGGACGGGACTATCAATGAGCAGTTCTTC. Its translation is CASRDGTINEQFF.

This chain connects TRBV5-1 to TRBJ2-2; D is possibly TRBD1 (6 bases). V was cut by 1 base and J by 1 base, with 14 bases left in between. CDR1 SGHRS and CDR2 YFSETQ come from the germline V gene. The CDR3 sequence is 17 residues long. This CDR3 is CASSLRPGDGNTGELFF. CDR3 nucleotides: TGCGCCAGCAGCTTGCGGCCAGGGGACGGGAACACCGGGGAGCTGTTTTTT. Complete variable domain (other parts from reference TRBV5-1 and TRBJ2-2): KAGVTQTPRYLIKTRGQQVTLSCSPISGHRSVSWYQQTPGQGLQFLFEYFSETQRNKGNFPGRFSGRQFSNSRSEMNVSTLELGDSALYLCASSLRPGDGNTGELFFGEGSRLTVL.

V usage is TRBV19 and J usage is TRBJ1-6; TRBD1 is a possible D gene (6 bases). Germline CDR1 and CDR2: LNHDA and SQIVND (reference sequence). V shed 5 bases and J shed 14 bases, with 16 bases lying between them. The CDR3 is 13 residues long. CDR3 sequence reads: CASSPGGLVALHF. For the CDR3, the DNA is TGTGCCAGTAGTCCCGGGGGGCTAGTAGCCCTCCACTTT.

Concerning this clone: A junction end diverges from the germline sequence, so it may reflect a read error. This chain links TRBV7-9 with TRBJ1-2; D might be TRBD1 (5 bases). The germline V gene has CDR1 SEHNR and CDR2 FQNEAQ (reference sequence). This CDR3 comprises 12 residues. The CDR3 is CSSSLAGRVYTF. In DNA form, the CDR3 reads TGTTCCAGCAGCTTAGCGGGCAGGGTCTACACCTTC.

This clone was seen more than once but under ten times. This chain uses TRBV19 with TRBJ2-5, with 8 bases fitting TRBD2. There are 17 residues in the CDR3. The V and J ends lost 3 bases and 0 bases, in that order; junction bases with no gene match: 9. Germline values: CDR1 LNHDA, CDR2 SQIVND (reference sequence). CDR3 sequence reads: CASSMWRGAGNQETQYF. The CDR3 DNA reads TGTGCCAGTAGTATGTGGCGGGGGGCAGGAAACCAAGAGACCCAGTACTTC.

Written as DNA, the CDR3 is TGTGCCAGCAGCTTAGAAGGGACTAGTCTCAATGAGCAGTTCTTC. Residues: CASSLEGTSLNEQFF. V usage is TRBV7-2 and J usage is TRBJ2-1; 8 nucleotides line up with TRBD2. Germline lookup yields CDR1 SGHTA and CDR2 FQGNSA. The CDR3 covers 15 residues. Germline trimming cut 1 base from V and 6 bases from J; bases unmatched to any gene: 5.

This chain joins TRBV5-4 and TRBJ1-2; D gene uncertain. The germline gives CDR1 SGHNT, CDR2 YYREEE (reference sequence). The V gene lost 1 base and the J gene lost 8 bases, with 15 bases spanning the gap. The CDR3 extends over 14 amino acids. In nucleotides, the CDR3 is TGTGCCAGCAGCTTGATTCGAGGCCTTGAGGGCTACACCTTC. Protein: CASSLIRGLEGYTF. The whole variable domain, filled in from reference TRBV5-4 and TRBJ1-2, reads ETGVTQSPTHLIKTRGQQVTLRCSSQSGHNTVSWYQQALGQGPQFIFQYYREEENGRGNFPPRFSGLQFPNYSSELNVNALELDDSALYLCASSLIRGLEGYTFGSGTRLTVV.

This clone was counted only a few times. The chain couples TRBV6-4 to TRBJ2-2; tentative D call: TRBD2 (6 bases). V was clipped by 5 bases and J by 5 bases, with 12 bases between them. CDR3 size: 14 residues. Germline-derived CDR1 and CDR2 are MRHNA and SNTAGT. Here the CDR3 DNA reads TGTGCCAGCAGTACAGCGGGCGGGACCGGGGAGCTGTTTTTT. Its protein is CASSTAGGTGELFF.